This is a list of T cell receptor beta chains from one sample in a study of shared clonotypes between healthy human individuals. Some clones are missing from TCRdb's copy, which holds only in-frame ones; the method was immunoSEQ multiplex PCR. The sample records about 100,000 clones, 60% to 70% being singletons. Material: memory CD8+ T cells sorted from blood. These receptors originate from a man younger than 45 in good health. The CDR3 runs from the conserved cysteine through the conserved F or W. The D gene is left open where the match is weak. Rows may omit the clone size; those that give it use once, few, many or a size class.

d_call	v_call	j_call	clone_size	cdr3_nt	cdr3_aa
NA	TRBV29-1	TRBJ2-7	many	TGCAGCGTTGTGGTGGCCTCGGGCGAGCAGTACTTC	CSVVVASGEQYF
NA	TRBV4-1	TRBJ2-1	NA	TGCGCCAGCAGCCGGGTCTCGGAGGGGCATAGCTACAATGAGCAGTTCTTC	CASSRVSEGHSYNEQFF
NA	TRBV28	TRBJ1-3	few	TGTGCCAGCAGTTTAGGGAGCTCTGGAAACACCATATATTTT	CASSLGSSGNTIYF
TRBD2	TRBV5-6	TRBJ2-2	NA	TGTGCCAGCAGCTTCTCGGAGCGGGAGGGCCTGGGGGAGCTGTTTTTT	CASSFSEREGLGELFF
NA	TRBV4-1	TRBJ2-1	NA	TGCGCCAGCAGCCAAGATTGGGCCTCTGGGGGAGAAGCTGAGCAGTTCTTC	CASSQDWASGGEAEQFF
NA	TRBV7-1	TRBJ2-2	NA	TGTGCCAGCAGCTTAAACAGCGGCGCGAACACCGGGGAGCTGTTTTTT	CASSLNSGANTGELFF
NA	TRBV27	TRBJ2-5	NA	TGTGCCAGCAGTATCGGGACCCCAGCGCAAGAGACCCAGTACTTC	CASSIGTPAQETQYF
TRBD2	TRBV25-1	TRBJ2-2	NA	TGTGCCAGCAGTGCTCCGGGACTAGGCAACACCGGGGAGCTGTTTTTT	CASSAPGLGNTGELFF
NA	TRBV5-1	TRBJ2-5	NA	TGCGCCAGCAGCCCCCTCCAGGGGGAGACCCAGTACTTC	CASSPLQGETQYF
TRBD2	TRBV10-1	TRBJ2-3	few	TGCGCCAGCAGTGGGACTAGCGGGAGGGATACGCAGTATTTT	CASSGTSGRDTQYF
TRBD2	TRBV10-3	TRBJ2-1	once	TGTGCCATCAGCGGACTAGCGGGGGACAATGAGCAGTTCTTC	CAISGLAGDNEQFF
NA	TRBV29-1	TRBJ1-3	NA	TGCAGCGTTTACTCTGGAAACACCATATATTTT	CSVYSGNTIYF
NA	TRBV7-9	TRBJ2-1	once	TGTGCCAGCAGCTTTGGTGGGAGCTCCTACAATGAGCAGTTCTTC	CASSFGGSSYNEQFF
TRBD2	TRBV4-3	TRBJ2-1	NA	TGCGCCAGCAGCCTCGAGAGGAGCGGGAGGGCCGAGAAGTTCTTC	CASSLERSGRAEKFF
NA	TRBV4-3	TRBJ2-1	NA	TGCGCCAGCAGCCCTTCGGACGGATACATTGAGCAGTTCTTC	CASSPSDGYIEQFF
NA	TRBV6-5	TRBJ1-1	NA	TGTGCCAGCAACGCGGATTGGGACACTGAAGCTTTCTTT	CASNADWDTEAFF
NA	TRBV2	TRBJ2-5	NA	TGTGCCAGCAGTGTTTGGATCACGGAGACCCAGTACTTC	CASSVWITETQYF
TRBD2	TRBV11-2	TRBJ2-5	NA	TGTGCCAGCAGCCTCCAGCGGGAGGACCAAGAGACCCAGTACTTC	CASSLQREDQETQYF
NA	TRBV5-5	TRBJ1-1	once	TGTGCCAGCAGCTGGGTCGACACTGAAGCTTTCTTT	CASSWVDTEAFF
NA	TRBV7-3	TRBJ2-5	few	TGTGCCAGCAGCTTAAGAGAGGGGGGGACCCAGTACTTC	CASSLREGGTQYF
TRBD2	TRBV9	TRBJ2-7	NA	TGTGCCAGCAGCGTACAACTAGCGGGTAACGAGCAGTACTTC	CASSVQLAGNEQYF
TRBD1	TRBV4-3	TRBJ2-1	NA	TGCGCCAGCAGCCAAGATCTCGGGACAGGGGCCAATGAGCAGTTCTTC	CASSQDLGTGANEQFF
NA	TRBV25-1	TRBJ2-7	NA	TGTGCCAGCAGCGCCGGGACTTTACTCTCCTACGAGCAGTACTTC	CASSAGTLLSYEQYF
TRBD2	TRBV27	TRBJ2-7	NA	TGTGCCAGCAGTTGGGTAGCGGGCTACGAGCAGTACTTC	CASSWVAGYEQYF
TRBD2	TRBV6-4	TRBJ2-1	many	TGTGCCAGCAGTGAAGTACTAGCGGCAAACAATGAGCAGTTCTTC	CASSEVLAANNEQFF
NA	TRBV12-5	TRBJ1-2	NA	TGTGCTAGTGGTTTGGGTGGTCGGCTACACTATGGCTACACCTTC	CASGLGGRLHYGYTF
NA	TRBV19	TRBJ2-7	few	TGTGCCAGTAGTATTCAGGAGGGCGACAACGAGCAGTACTTC	CASSIQEGDNEQYF
NA	TRBV6-5	TRBJ2-7	NA	TGTGCCAGCAGTTACTCGGCAGAACCTCGAAACGAGCAGTACTTC	CASSYSAEPRNEQYF
NA	TRBV30	TRBJ2-1	NA	TGTGCCTGGAGTGCCTCAGGGCTAGGAAGCTCCTACAATGAGCAGTTCTTC	CAWSASGLGSSYNEQFF
NA	TRBV25-1	TRBJ2-1	NA	TGTGCCAGCAGGAGAGACAATGAGCAGTTCTTC	CASRRDNEQFF
NA	TRBV11-2	TRBJ1-5	NA	TGTGCCAGCAGCTTATATGTCGGGAGCAATCAGCCCCAGCATTTT	CASSLYVGSNQPQHF
TRBD1	TRBV2	TRBJ1-5	NA	TGTGCCAGCAGTTTGGACAGGGGCAATCAGCCCCAGCATTTT	CASSLDRGNQPQHF
TRBD2	TRBV6-1	TRBJ2-3	NA	TGTGCCAGCAGTGTCGCTAGCGGTAGCACAGATACGCAGTATTTT	CASSVASGSTDTQYF
NA	TRBV18	TRBJ1-2	once	TGTGCCAGCTCACCCCCGACAGCTAACTATGGCTACACCTTC	CASSPPTANYGYTF
TRBD2	TRBV5-1	TRBJ2-7	once	TGCGCCAGCAGCTTGAGGGCTAGCGGGTACTACGAGCAGTACTTC	CASSLRASGYYEQYF
TRBD1	TRBV5-6	TRBJ1-1	NA	TGTGCCAGCAGTACACCCTCCAGGGGGCTAAACACTGAAGCTTTCTTT	CASSTPSRGLNTEAFF
NA	TRBV10-3	TRBJ2-1	NA	TGTGCCATCAGTGATCACTACCTGGACAATGAGCAGTTCTTC	CAISDHYLDNEQFF
NA	TRBV28	TRBJ1-1	NA	TGTGCCAGCAGTTTATATGGGGCGCAAAACACTGAAGCTTTCTTT	CASSLYGAQNTEAFF
NA	TRBV5-5	TRBJ2-7	NA	TGTGCCACCGGACAGCCGTCTATCTCCTACGAGCAGTACTTC	CATGQPSISYEQYF
NA	TRBV15	TRBJ2-7	NA	TGTGCCACCAGCAGAGCGGACGATGGGGGCTACGAGCAGTACTTC	CATSRADDGGYEQYF
NA	TRBV10-3	TRBJ1-1	once	TGTGCCATCAGTGAGTCTGCGACGGAAGGTGAAGCTTTCTTT	CAISESATEGEAFF
NA	TRBV5-1	TRBJ2-5	NA	TGCGCCAGCAGTCGGCGGGTCCAGGGGTTCCAAGAGACCCAGTACTTC	CASSRRVQGFQETQYF
TRBD1	TRBV11-1	TRBJ1-1	many	TGTGCCAGCAGCTCCAGCAGGGGGCTGGGCACTGAAGCTTTCTTT	CASSSSRGLGTEAFF
TRBD1	TRBV18	TRBJ2-3	NA	TGTGCCAGCTCACCACCTAATCGACAGGGAGGCACAGATACGCAGTATTTT	CASSPPNRQGGTDTQYF
NA	TRBV29-1	TRBJ1-4	NA	TGCAGCGTTGTGCTAGGGGGGAGTGAAAAACTGTTTTTT	CSVVLGGSEKLFF
TRBD1	TRBV7-2	TRBJ2-1	NA	TGTGCCAGCAGCACCCGACAGGGGAATGAGCAGTTCTTC	CASSTRQGNEQFF